Following are 25 T cell receptor beta chains from one sample sequenced in a study of neoadjuvant anti-PD-1 for oral cavity cancer. TCRdb's copy holds only in-frame clones and misses some; the assay was immunoSEQ multiplex PCR. The sample yields about 12,000 clones, 65% to 75% seen once. The sequences come from PBMCs, collected before nivolumab (anti-PD-1) treatment. The receptors originated from a person between 40 and 79 years old with oral cavity squamous cell carcinoma.

Only a few counts were recorded for this clone. The chain recombines TRBV21-1 with TRBJ1-2. TRBV21-1 is termed a pseudogene. The CDR3 length is 14 residues. In DNA form, the CDR3 reads TGTGCCAGCATCGGGACGGAGACTAACTATGGCTACACCTTC. As protein: CASIGTETNYGYTF.

V is TRBV7-2 and J is TRBJ1-2; 9 nucleotides agree with TRBD1. This CDR3 is built from 15 residues. Germline-derived CDR1 and CDR2 are SGHTA and FQGNSA. V was clipped by 5 bases and J by 8 bases; unmatched bases: 12. In DNA form, the CDR3 reads TGTGCCAGCAGCACGACCGGGACAGGGTCCGGGGGCTACACCTTC. Protein product: CASSTTGTGSGGYTF.

The chain employs TRBV10-1 and TRBJ2-1; 7 bases match TRBD2. Losses at the gene ends were 5 bases for V and 4 bases for J; bases not matched to a gene: 11. The CDR3 consists of 16 residues. The germline V gene encodes CDR1 WNHNN and CDR2 SYGVQD (reference sequence). The CDR3 sequence: CASSREDWSGYNEQFF. The CDR3 DNA is TGCGCCAGCAGTCGGGAGGACTGGTCCGGATACAATGAGCAGTTCTTC.

The gene calls are TRBV29-1 and TRBJ2-1; 9 nucleotides agree with TRBD2. The CDR3 is made up of 19 amino acids. Per the germline V gene, CDR1 is SQVTM and CDR2 is ANQGSEA. The V segment lost 4 bases and the J segment 7 bases; nucleotides outside the gene matches: 23. The CDR3 is CSVARQGGSGGRNRNEQFF. The CDR3 nucleotides are TGCAGCGTTGCGCGGCAGGGGGGTAGCGGGGGCCGAAACCGGAATGAGCAGTTCTTC.

This chain joins TRBV19 and TRBJ2-1; D is perhaps TRBD1 (6 bases). Per the germline V gene, CDR1 is LNHDA and CDR2 is SQIVND (reference sequence). Trimming removed 7 bases from V and 6 bases from J, with 13 bases in between. The CDR3 loop spans 13 amino acids. The CDR3 DNA is TGTGCCAGTACCGCGGACAGAGGCAATGAGCAGTTCTTC. Translated, it gives CASTADRGNEQFF.

The chain recombines TRBV19 with TRBJ2-1; D remains unclear. Deletions cut 5 bases from V and 2 bases from J, with 13 bases between. CDR1 and CDR2 (germline): LNHDA, SQIVND (reference sequence). The CDR3 contains 15 residues. The DNA for the CDR3 is TGTGCCAGTAGTCCGTCGCGGACCGCCTACAATGAGCAGTTCTTC. It encodes CASSPSRTAYNEQFF.

The V and J genes are TRBV7-9 and TRBJ1-2; 9 bases match TRBD1. Trimming at V came to 5 bases and at J to 4 bases, leaving 5 bases not matched to a gene. Per the germline V gene, CDR1 is SEHNR and CDR2 is FQNEAQ (reference sequence). This CDR3 has 14 residues. Here the CDR3 reads CASSLWTGAYGYTF. The CDR3 DNA follows: TGTGCCAGCAGCCTATGGACAGGGGCCTATGGCTACACCTTC.

The sample holds one count of this clone. The chain employs TRBV11-2 and TRBJ1-1; D uncertain. In germline, CDR1 is SGHAT, CDR2 FQNNGV. The CDR3 is made up of 15 amino acids. V gave up 0 bases and J gave up 3 bases, with 11 bases separating them. CDR3 residues: CASSLDGRTDTEAFF. As DNA, the CDR3 is TGTGCCAGCAGCTTAGATGGCAGGACGGACACTGAAGCTTTCTTT.

The J gene is TRBJ2-3, the V gene TRBV11-3; TRBD1 agrees at 7 bases. Looked up from germline, CDR1 is SGHNT and CDR2 is YENEEA. CDR3 length: 16 amino acids. J was trimmed by 0 bases and V by 5 bases; bases with no gene match: 8. In DNA form, the CDR3 reads TGTGCCAGCAGCCAACGACAGGGTGGTAGCACAGATACGCAGTATTTT. Amino acids: CASSQRQGGSTDTQYF.

V usage is TRBV6-5 and J usage is TRBJ1-2, with D possibly matching TRBD1 (5 bases). Trimming shortened V by 5 bases and J by 4 bases, and 8 bases separated the two germline ends. Germline CDR1 MNHEY, CDR2 SVGAGI. This CDR3 has 12 residues. The CDR3: CASSRDPYGYTF. For the CDR3, the DNA is TGTGCCAGCAGTCGGGACCCCTATGGCTACACCTTC.

This clone was observed a handful of times. The V gene is TRBV29-1, the J gene TRBJ2-1; a possible D gene is TRBD2 (6 bases). The V end lost 6 bases, the J end lost 12 bases, and 12 bases lay between the germline ends. The CDR3 loop spans 10 amino acids. CDR1 is SQVTM, CDR2 ANQGSEA, per germline. DNA of the CDR3: TGCAGCGTAGCCGGGAGTTCGCAGTTCTTC. This sequence encodes CSVAGSSQFF.

The chain joins TRBV6-4 to TRBJ1-1, with a possible D match to TRBD1 (6 bases). Germline CDR1 is MRHNA and CDR2 is SNTAGT. The CDR3 runs to 13 residues. Trimming stripped 5 bases from V and 1 base from J, with 8 bases between. CDR3 sequence (DNA): TGTGCCAGCAGTAACAGGGAGAACACTGAAGCTTTCTTT. Its protein product is CASSNRENTEAFF.

This clone has more than one count but fewer than ten. The chain links TRBV23-1 to TRBJ1-5, with a weak D call TRBD1 (6 bases). TRBV23-1 is identified as an open reading frame with a role that is uncertain. V was cut by 0 bases and J by 4 bases, with 10 bases left in between. The CDR3 covers 15 residues. The CDR3 sequence is CASSQSRTENQPQHF. CDR3 DNA sequence: TGCGCCAGCAGTCAATCTCGGACAGAGAATCAGCCCCAGCATTTT.

The V gene is TRBV5-1, the J gene TRBJ1-2; 8 bases agree with TRBD1. CDR3 size: 14 residues. The trim removed 2 bases at V and 4 bases at J, leaving 4 bases unmatched. The germline V gene has CDR1 SGHRS and CDR2 YFSETQ. This chain's CDR3 is CASSFGQGSYGYTF. CDR3 DNA: TGCGCCAGCAGCTTCGGACAGGGCAGCTATGGCTACACCTTC.

This clone was detected only a few times. The V and J genes are TRBV6-6 and TRBJ2-4, with D perhaps given as TRBD1 or TRBD2 (6 bases each). CDR3 size: 13 residues. Per the germline V gene, CDR1 is MNHNY and CDR2 is SVGAGI (reference sequence). The V end lost 4 bases, the J end lost 7 bases, and 11 bases lay between the germline ends. The DNA of the CDR3 is TGTGCCAGCAGTTCCGGGGGCAGGAACATTCAGTACTTC. Translation gives CASSSGGRNIQYF.

The chain carries TRBV7-2 and TRBJ2-7; D could derive from TRBD1 or TRBD2 (6 bases each). Germline assignment: CDR1 SGHTA and CDR2 FQGNSA. Trimming left V 8 bases short and J 3 bases short, with 17 bases between. The CDR3 contains 14 residues. The CDR3: CASGGGGKLYEQYF. The CDR3 DNA reads TGTGCCAGCGGGGGCGGCGGGAAACTCTACGAGCAGTACTTC. The variable domain in full, completed from reference TRBV7-2 and TRBJ2-7, reads GAGVSQSPSNKVTEKGKDVELRCDPISGHTALYWYRQSLGQGLEFLIYFQGNSAPDKSGLPSDRFSAERTGGSVSTLTIQRTQQEDSAVYLCASGGGGKLYEQYFGPGTRLTVT.

The sample holds a few counts of this clone. The chain employs TRBV28 and TRBJ1-3, with D unclear. This CDR3 has 13 residues. Germline V gene data show CDR1 as MDHEN and CDR2 as SYDVKM. V lost 6 bases and J lost 3, with 9 bases in between. The CDR3 sequence: CASSQADGNTIYF. DNA for the CDR3: TGTGCCAGCAGCCAGGCTGATGGAAACACCATATATTTT. The variable domain in full, with the rest retrieved from reference TRBV28 and TRBJ1-3, is DVKVTQSSRYLVKRTGEKVFLECVQDMDHENMFWYRQDPGLGLRLIYFSYDVKMKEKGDIPEGYSVSREKKERFSLILESASTNQTSMYLCASSQADGNTIYFGEGSWLTVV.

The V gene is TRBV6-6, the J gene TRBJ2-5, with 7 bases aligning to TRBD1. V lost 8 bases to trimming and J lost 3 bases; unmatched junction nucleotides: 6. The CDR3 has 13 amino acids. Per the germline V gene, CDR1 is MNHNY and CDR2 is SVGAGI (reference sequence). The CDR3 reads CASLSTGEETQYF. The DNA of the CDR3 is TGTGCCAGCCTTAGCACAGGGGAAGAGACCCAGTACTTC.

The table lists this clone with a few counts. This rearrangement joins TRBV5-1 to TRBJ2-7; tentative D call: TRBD2 (7 bases). The CDR3 length is 15 residues. Germline values: CDR1 SGHRS, CDR2 YFSETQ. The germline V and J ends were trimmed by 4 bases and 5 bases, with 19 bases remaining between them. This CDR3 is CASSADGRGAHEQYF. CDR3 nucleotide sequence: TGCGCCAGCAGCGCCGACGGCCGGGGGGCCCACGAGCAGTACTTC.

A word on this clone: One end of the junction varies from germline; a read error may be responsible. The chain couples TRBV19 to TRBJ2-5, with 12 bases lining up with TRBD1. The CDR3 loop spans 16 amino acids. CDR1 LNHDA and CDR2 SQIVND come from the germline V gene (reference sequence). This chain's CDR3 is CASSIPGTGGQKTQYF. The CDR3 DNA sequence: TGTGCCAGTAGTATACCAGGGACAGGGGGCCAAAAGACCCAGTACTTC. The variable domain in full, completed from reference TRBV19 and TRBJ2-5, reads DGGITQSPKYLFRKEGQNVTLSCEQNLNHDAMYWYRQDPGQGLRLIYYSQIVNDFQKGDIAEGYSVSREKKESFPLTVTSAQKNPTAFYLCASSIPGTGGQKTQYFGPGTRLLVL.

Here the CDR3 reads CASKDRHNEQFF. For the CDR3, the DNA is TGTGCCAGTAAGGACAGGCACAATGAGCAGTTCTTC. The chain links TRBV6-1 to TRBJ2-1; TRBD1 matches at 7 bases. Germline V gene data show CDR1 as MNHNS and CDR2 as SASEGT. The CDR3 contains 12 residues. The ends lost 9 bases at V and 5 bases at J; junction bases unmatched: 4.

The J gene is TRBJ2-1, the V gene TRBV4-1, with TRBD2 matching 7 bases. The germline V gene encodes CDR1 MGHRA and CDR2 YSYEKL. V gave up 10 bases and J gave up 7 bases; unmatched junction bases: 10. The CDR3 is made up of 13 amino acids. The CDR3 region is CATGTPGRNEQFF. The CDR3 DNA reads as TGCGCCACCGGGACCCCCGGGAGGAATGAGCAGTTCTTC.

The J gene is TRBJ1-1, the V gene TRBV9; a possible D gene is TRBD1 (5 bases). Germline lookup yields CDR1 SGDLS and CDR2 YYNGEE. This CDR3 is 14 amino acids long. V gave up 0 bases and J gave up 5 bases, with 11 bases separating them. DNA for the CDR3: TGTGCCAGCAGCGTAGTCGGAGGGGAGACTGAAGCTTTCTTT. Its protein is CASSVVGGETEAFF.

The rearrangement links TRBV30 to TRBJ1-4; D is perhaps TRBD1 (6 bases). CDR1 and CDR2 (germline): GTSNPN, SVGIG (reference sequence). V lost 0 bases and J lost 5, with 13 bases in between. The CDR3 has 15 amino acids. This CDR3 is CAWSVNRAANEKLFF. DNA of the CDR3: TGTGCCTGGAGTGTAAACAGGGCCGCAAATGAAAAACTGTTTTTT.

This clone has only a few counts. J is TRBJ1-1 and V is TRBV7-9; D remains ambiguous. The CDR3 runs to 13 residues. Trimming removed 1 base at V and 0 bases at J, with 3 bases between. CDR1 and CDR2 (germline): SEHNR, FQNEAQ (reference sequence). The CDR3 DNA follows: TGTGCCAGCAGCTTAGAAGTGAACACTGAAGCTTTCTTT. Its protein product is CASSLEVNTEAFF.